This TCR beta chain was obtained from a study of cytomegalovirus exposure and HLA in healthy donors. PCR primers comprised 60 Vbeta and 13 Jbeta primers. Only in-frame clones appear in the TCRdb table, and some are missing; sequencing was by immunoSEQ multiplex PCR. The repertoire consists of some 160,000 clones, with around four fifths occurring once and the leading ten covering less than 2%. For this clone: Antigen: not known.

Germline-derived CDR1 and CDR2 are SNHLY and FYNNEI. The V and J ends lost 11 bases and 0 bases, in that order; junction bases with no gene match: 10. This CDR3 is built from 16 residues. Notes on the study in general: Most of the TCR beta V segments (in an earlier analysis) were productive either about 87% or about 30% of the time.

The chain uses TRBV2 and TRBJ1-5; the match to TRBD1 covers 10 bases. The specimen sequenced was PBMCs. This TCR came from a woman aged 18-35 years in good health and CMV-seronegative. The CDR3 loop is CASHSGQGNSNQPQHF. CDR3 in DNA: TGTGCCTCCCATTCGGGACAGGGGAATAGCAATCAGCCCCAGCATTTT.